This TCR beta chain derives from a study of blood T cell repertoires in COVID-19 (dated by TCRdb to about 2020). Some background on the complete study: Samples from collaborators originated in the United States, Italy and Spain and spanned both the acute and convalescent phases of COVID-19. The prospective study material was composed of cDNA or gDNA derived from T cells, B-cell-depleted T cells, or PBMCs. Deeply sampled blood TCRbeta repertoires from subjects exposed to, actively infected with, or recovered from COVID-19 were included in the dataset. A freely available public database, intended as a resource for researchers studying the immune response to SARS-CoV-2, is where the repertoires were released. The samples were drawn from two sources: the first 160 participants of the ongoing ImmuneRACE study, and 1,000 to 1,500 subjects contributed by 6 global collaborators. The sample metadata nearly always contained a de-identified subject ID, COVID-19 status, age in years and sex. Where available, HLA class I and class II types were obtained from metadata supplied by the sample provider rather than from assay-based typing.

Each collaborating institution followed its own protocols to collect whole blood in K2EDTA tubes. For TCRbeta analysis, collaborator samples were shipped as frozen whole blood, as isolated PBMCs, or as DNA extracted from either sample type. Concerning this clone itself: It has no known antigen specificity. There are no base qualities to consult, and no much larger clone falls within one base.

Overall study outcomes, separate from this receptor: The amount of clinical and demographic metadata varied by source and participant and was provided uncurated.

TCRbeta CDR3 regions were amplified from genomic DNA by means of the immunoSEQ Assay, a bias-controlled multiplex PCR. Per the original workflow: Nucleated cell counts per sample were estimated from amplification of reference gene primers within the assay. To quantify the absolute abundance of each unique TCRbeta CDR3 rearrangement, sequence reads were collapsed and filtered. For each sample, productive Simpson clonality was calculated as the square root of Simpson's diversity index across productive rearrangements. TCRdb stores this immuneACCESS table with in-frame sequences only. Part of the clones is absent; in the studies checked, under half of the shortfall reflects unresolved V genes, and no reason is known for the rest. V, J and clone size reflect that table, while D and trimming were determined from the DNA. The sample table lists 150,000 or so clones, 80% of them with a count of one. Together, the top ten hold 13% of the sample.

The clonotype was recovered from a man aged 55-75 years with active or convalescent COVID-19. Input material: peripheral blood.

The sequenced DNA is TGTGCCAGCTCAGCCCAGGGGGCAGACACTGAAGCTTTCTTT. Translated, it gives CASSAQGADTEAFF. The V gene is TRBV18 and the J gene is TRBJ1-1, with 8 bases aligning to TRBD1. Here V drops 5 bases and J drops 3 bases, and the junction holds 5 bases not matched to any gene. The germline V gene gives CDR1 as KGHSH and CDR2 as LQKENI. Including the terminal cysteine and phenylalanine, the CDR3 comprises 14 residues. Only the CDR3 region is kept as DNA, spanning 42 bases read in frame from base 1.